Detailed here is one T cell receptor (beta chain). What antigen it recognizes has not been identified. No base-level quality is on record; no much larger clone is a single base apart. Including cysteine and phenylalanine, the CDR3 has 12 amino acids. Just CDR3 DNA is preserved here, 36 bases in frame from base 1. The germline V gene specifies SGHTA as CDR1 and FQGNSA as CDR2. V was cut back by 3 bases and J by 8 bases, leaving a gap of 10 bases between them. The sample is drawn from a study of T-cell reconstitution after alpha-beta-depleted transplantation in children (dated by TCRdb to 2016 to 2017). Concerning the study at large: Using TCR repertoire profiling, the study quantitatively followed how T-cell immune reconstitution unfolded in children after TCRalphabeta/CD19-depleted allogeneic hematopoietic cell transplantation.

Beyond this particular receptor, the publication reports: Apparently early alphabetaT-cell count recovery about two months after transplant reportedly relied on only several hundred rapidly expanded clones derived from non-depleted graft cells. In some patients, high TCRbeta diversity at day 60 was attributed to recipient T cells and intrathymic progenitors that had survived conditioning. The frequencies of hyperexpanded clones fell over the following months, and after one year, T-cell counts and TCRbeta diversity were mostly attributed to newly produced T cells.

What the treatment or condition label conveys for this sample: allogeneic hematopoietic cell transplantation with graft depleted of TCRalphabeta T cells and CD19 B cells. Transplant recipients were children who received TCRalphabeta/CD19-depleted allogeneic hematopoietic cell grafts. The library was prepared using PCR. These reads were obtained on an Illumina HiSeq 2500. Molecular barcoding was employed in the preparation of TCR libraries, with unique molecular identifiers being used to normalize TCRbeta repertoire quantification. Using fastp trimming at Q25 and MiXCR clonotype assembly, TCRdb reanalyzed the public sequencing data and kept in-frame beta chains. Entries are consolidated by CDR3 protein sequence, retaining the most common genes and DNA. For this sample the table gives 450,000 to 550,000 distinct CDR3 sequences, of which 9.5% to 12% were detected only once. The leading ten clones occupy 14% of the sample.

The chain was built from TRBV7-2 and TRBJ1-2; the D gene is unclear. The sample in question was PBMCs, mostly from graft donor cells, obtained 180 days after TCRalphabeta/CD19-depleted stem cell transplant. The receptor comes from a female patient aged 2 to 10 who had a stem cell transplant for aplastic anemia, so the T cells may come from the graft donor. At the DNA level, the sequence is TGTGCCAGCAGCTTCCCCCAATACGGCTACACCTTC. This gives the protein CASSFPQYGYTF.